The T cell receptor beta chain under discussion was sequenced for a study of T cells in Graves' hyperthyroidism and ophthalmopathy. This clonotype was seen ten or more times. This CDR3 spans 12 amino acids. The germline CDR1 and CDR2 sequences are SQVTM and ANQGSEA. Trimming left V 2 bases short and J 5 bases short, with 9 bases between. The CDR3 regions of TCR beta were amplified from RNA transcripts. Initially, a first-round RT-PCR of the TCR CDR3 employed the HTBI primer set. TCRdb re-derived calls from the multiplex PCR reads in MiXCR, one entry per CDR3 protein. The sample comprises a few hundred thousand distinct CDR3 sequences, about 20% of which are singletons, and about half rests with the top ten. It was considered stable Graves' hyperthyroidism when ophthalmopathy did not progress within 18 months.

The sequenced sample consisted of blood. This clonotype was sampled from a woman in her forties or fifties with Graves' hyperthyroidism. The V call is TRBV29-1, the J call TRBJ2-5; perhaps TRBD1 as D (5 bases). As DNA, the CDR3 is TGCAGCGTTGAAACAGGCTTGGAGACCCAGTACTTC. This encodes CSVETGLETQYF.